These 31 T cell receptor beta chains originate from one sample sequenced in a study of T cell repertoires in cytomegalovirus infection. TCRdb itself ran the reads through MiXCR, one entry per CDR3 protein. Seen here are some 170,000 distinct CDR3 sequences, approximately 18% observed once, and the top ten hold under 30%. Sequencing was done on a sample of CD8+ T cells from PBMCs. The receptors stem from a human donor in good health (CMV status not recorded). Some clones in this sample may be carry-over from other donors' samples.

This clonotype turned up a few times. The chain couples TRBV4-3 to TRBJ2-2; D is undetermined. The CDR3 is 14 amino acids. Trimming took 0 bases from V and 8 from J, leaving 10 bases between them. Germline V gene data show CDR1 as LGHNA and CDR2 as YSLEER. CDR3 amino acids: CASSQDGVGGELFF. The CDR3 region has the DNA TGCGCCAGCAGCCAAGACGGTGTTGGAGGGGAGCTGTTTTTT.

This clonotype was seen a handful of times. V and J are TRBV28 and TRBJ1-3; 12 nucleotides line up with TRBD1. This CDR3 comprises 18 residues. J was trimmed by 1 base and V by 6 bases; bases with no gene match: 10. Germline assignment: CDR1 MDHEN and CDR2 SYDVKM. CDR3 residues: CASSTGQGAFSSGNTIYF. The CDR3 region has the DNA TGTGCCAGCAGCACGGGACAGGGGGCGTTTTCTTCTGGAAACACCATATATTTT. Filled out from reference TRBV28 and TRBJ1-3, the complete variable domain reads DVKVTQSSRYLVKRTGEKVFLECVQDMDHENMFWYRQDPGLGLRLIYFSYDVKMKEKGDIPEGYSVSREKKERFSLILESASTNQTSMYLCASSTGQGAFSSGNTIYFGEGSWLTVV.

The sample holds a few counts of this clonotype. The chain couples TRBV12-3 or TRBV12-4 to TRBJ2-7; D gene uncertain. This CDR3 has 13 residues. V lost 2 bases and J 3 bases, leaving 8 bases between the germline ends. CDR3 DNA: TGTGCCAGCAGTTTACTCGCCCTCTACGAGCAGTACTTC. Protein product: CASSLLALYEQYF.

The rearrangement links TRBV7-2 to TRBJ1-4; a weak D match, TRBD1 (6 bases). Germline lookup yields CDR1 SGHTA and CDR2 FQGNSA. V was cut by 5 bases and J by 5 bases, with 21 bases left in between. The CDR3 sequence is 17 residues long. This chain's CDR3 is CASSLATPTGPNEKLFF. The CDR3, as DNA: TGTGCCAGCAGCCTCGCCACCCCTACAGGGCCGAATGAAAAACTGTTTTTT.

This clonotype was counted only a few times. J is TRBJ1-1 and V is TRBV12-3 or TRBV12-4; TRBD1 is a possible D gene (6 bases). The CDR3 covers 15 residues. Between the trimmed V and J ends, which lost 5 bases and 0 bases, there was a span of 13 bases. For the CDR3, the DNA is TGTGCCAGCAGTCCAATCGGACAGTTGAACACTGAAGCTTTCTTT. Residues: CASSPIGQLNTEAFF.

CDR3 loop: CASSYGTSGVRDTQYF. CDR3 sequence (DNA): TGTGCCAGCAGTTACGGGACTAGCGGGGTGAGAGATACGCAGTATTTT. V usage is TRBV6-5 and J usage is TRBJ2-3, with TRBD2 identical over 13 bases. There are 16 residues in the CDR3. CDR1 and CDR2 (germline): MNHEY, SVGAGI. Trimming took 2 bases from V and 5 from J; bases not matched to a gene: 4.

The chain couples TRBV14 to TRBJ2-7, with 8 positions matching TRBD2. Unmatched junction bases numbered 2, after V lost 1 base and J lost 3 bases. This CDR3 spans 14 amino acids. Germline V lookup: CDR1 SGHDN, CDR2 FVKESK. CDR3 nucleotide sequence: TGTGCCAGCAGCCAAGGCGGGGGGCTCTACGAGCAGTACTTC. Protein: CASSQGGGLYEQYF.

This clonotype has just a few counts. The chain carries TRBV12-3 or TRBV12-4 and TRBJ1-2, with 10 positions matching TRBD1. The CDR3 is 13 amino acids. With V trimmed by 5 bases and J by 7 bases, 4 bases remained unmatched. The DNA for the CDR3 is TGTGCCAGCAGTCCTGGGACAGGGGCTGGCTACACCTTC. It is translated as CASSPGTGAGYTF.

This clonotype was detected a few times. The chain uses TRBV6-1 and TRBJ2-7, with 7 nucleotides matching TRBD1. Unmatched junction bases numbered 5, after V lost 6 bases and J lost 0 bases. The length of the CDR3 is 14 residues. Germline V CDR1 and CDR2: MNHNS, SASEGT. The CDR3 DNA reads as TGTGCCAGCAGCCCACAGGGGAGCTCCTACGAGCAGTACTTC. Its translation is CASSPQGSSYEQYF.

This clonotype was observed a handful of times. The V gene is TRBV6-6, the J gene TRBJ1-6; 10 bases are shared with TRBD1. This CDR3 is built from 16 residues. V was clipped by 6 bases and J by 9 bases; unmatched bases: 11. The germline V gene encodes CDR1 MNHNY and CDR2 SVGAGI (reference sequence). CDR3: CASSRDRGNEASPLHF. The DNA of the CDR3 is TGTGCCAGCAGCCGGGACAGGGGAAATGAGGCTTCACCCCTCCACTTT.

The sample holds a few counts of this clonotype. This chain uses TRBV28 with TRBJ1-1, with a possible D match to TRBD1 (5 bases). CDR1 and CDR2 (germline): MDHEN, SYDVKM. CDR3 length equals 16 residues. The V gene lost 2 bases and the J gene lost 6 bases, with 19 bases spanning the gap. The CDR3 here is CASSLQWRAVTAEAFF. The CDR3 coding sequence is TGTGCCAGCAGTTTACAGTGGCGGGCGGTGACAGCTGAAGCTTTCTTT.

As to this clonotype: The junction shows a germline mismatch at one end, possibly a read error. This chain's CDR3 is CANSLAGRMNTGELFF. Written as DNA, the CDR3 is TGTGCCAACAGCTTAGCGGGACGGATGAACACCGGGGAGCTGTTTTTT. The chain combines TRBV7-6 with TRBJ2-2; 8 positions agree with TRBD2. Germline CDR1 SGHVS, CDR2 FNYEAQ. This CDR3 has 16 residues.

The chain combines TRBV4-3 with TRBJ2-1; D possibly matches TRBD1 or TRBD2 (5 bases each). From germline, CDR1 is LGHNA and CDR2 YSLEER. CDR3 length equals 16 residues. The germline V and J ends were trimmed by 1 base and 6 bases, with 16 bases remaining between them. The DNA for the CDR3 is TGCGCCAGCAGCCAAGGTCGGGGCACAAGGGGCAATGAGCAGTTCTTC. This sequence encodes CASSQGRGTRGNEQFF.

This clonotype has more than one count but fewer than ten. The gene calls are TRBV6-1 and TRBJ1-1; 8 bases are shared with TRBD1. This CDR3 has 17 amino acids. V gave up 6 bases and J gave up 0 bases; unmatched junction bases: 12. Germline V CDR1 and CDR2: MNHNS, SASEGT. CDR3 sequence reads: CASSHVPGQAMNTEAFF. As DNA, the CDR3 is TGTGCCAGCAGCCACGTCCCGGGACAGGCTATGAACACTGAAGCTTTCTTT.

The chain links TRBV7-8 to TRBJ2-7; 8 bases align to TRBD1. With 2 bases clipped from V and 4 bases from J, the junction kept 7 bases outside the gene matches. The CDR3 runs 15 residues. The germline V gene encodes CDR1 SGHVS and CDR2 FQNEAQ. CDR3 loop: CASSLTGTGSYEQYF. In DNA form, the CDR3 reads TGTGCCAGCAGCTTAACCGGGACAGGTTCGTACGAGCAGTACTTC. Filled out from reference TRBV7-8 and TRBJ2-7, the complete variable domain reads GAGVSQSPRYKVAKRGQDVALRCDPISGHVSLFWYQQALGQGPEFLTYFQNEAQLDKSGLPSDRFFAERPEGSVSTLKIQRTQQEDSAVYLCASSLTGTGSYEQYFGPGTRLTVT.

The CDR3: CASSFAGQGYGYTF. The CDR3 DNA reads TGTGCCAGCAGTTTTGCGGGACAGGGATATGGCTACACCTTC. The rearrangement joins TRBV6-8 to TRBJ1-2; 9 bases agree with TRBD1. Germline V CDR1 and CDR2: MNHGY, SAAAGT. The CDR3 has 14 amino acids. V was pared by 4 bases and J by 5 bases, with 5 bases of the junction left unmatched.

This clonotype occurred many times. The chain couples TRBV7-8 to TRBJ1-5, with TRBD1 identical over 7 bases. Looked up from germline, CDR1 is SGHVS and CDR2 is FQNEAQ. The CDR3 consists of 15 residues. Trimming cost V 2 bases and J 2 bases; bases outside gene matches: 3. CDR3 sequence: CASSLLGQGNQPQHF. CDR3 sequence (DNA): TGTGCCAGCAGCTTACTAGGACAGGGCAATCAGCCCCAGCATTTT.

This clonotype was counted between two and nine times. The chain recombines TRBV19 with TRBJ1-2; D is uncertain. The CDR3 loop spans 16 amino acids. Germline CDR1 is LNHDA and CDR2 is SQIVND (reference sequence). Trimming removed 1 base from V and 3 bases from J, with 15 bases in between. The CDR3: CASSIARRGSHYGYTF. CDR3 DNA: TGTGCCAGTAGTATAGCCCGGCGAGGATCACACTATGGCTACACCTTC.

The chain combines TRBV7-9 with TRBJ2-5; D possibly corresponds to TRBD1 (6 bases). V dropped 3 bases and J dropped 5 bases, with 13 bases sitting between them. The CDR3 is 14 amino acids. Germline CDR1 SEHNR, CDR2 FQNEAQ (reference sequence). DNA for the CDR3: TGTGCCAGCAGCTTGAATTACAGGGCTGAGACCCAGTACTTC. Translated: CASSLNYRAETQYF.

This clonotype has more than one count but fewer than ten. The CDR3 coding sequence is TGTGCCAGCAGCTTGTGGGGTCAGCATCCCAATGAGCAGTTCTTC. Protein: CASSLWGQHPNEQFF. The V and J genes are TRBV7-6 and TRBJ2-1; D call uncertain. The CDR3 is made up of 15 amino acids. V was pared by 3 bases and J by 6 bases, with 15 bases between. The germline gives CDR1 SGHVS, CDR2 FNYEAQ.

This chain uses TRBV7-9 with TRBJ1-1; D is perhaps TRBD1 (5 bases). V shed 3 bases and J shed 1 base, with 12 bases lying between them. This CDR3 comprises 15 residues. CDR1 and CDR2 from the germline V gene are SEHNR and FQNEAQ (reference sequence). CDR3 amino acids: CASSFFGGENTEAFF. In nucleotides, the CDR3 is TGTGCCAGCAGCTTCTTCGGGGGGGAGAACACTGAAGCTTTCTTT.

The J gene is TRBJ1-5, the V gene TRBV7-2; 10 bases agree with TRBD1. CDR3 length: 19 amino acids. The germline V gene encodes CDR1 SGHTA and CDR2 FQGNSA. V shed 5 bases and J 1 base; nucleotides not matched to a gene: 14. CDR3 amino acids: CASSPGAGQGRRSNQPQHF. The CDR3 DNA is TGTGCCAGCAGCCCAGGGGCGGGACAGGGGCGCAGGAGCAATCAGCCCCAGCATTTT.

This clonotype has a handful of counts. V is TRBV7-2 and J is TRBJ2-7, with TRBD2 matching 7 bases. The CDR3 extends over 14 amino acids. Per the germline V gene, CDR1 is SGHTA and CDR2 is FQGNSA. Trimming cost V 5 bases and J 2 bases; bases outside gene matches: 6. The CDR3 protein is CASSPTSGAYEQYF. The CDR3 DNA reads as TGTGCCAGCAGCCCAACCAGCGGGGCCTACGAGCAGTACTTC.

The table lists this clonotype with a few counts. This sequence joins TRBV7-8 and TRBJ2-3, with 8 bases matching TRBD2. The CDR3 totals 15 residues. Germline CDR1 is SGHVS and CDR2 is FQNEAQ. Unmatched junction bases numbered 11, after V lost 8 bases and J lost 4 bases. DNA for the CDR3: TGTGCCAGCTGGGCGGGGGGCCACCACCCAGATACGCAGTATTTT. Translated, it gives CASWAGGHHPDTQYF.

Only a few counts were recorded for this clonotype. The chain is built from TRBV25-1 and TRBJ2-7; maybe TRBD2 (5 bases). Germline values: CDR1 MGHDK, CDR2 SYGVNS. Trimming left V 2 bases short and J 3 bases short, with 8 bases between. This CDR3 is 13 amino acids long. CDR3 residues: CASSEGLYYEQYF. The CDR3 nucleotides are TGTGCCAGCAGTGAAGGACTTTACTACGAGCAGTACTTC.

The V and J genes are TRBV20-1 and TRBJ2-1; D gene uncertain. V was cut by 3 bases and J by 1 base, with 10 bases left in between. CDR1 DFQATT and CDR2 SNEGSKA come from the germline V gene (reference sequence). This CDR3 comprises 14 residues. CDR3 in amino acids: CSASLYESYNEQFF. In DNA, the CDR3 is TGCAGTGCTAGTCTCTACGAGTCCTACAATGAGCAGTTCTTC.

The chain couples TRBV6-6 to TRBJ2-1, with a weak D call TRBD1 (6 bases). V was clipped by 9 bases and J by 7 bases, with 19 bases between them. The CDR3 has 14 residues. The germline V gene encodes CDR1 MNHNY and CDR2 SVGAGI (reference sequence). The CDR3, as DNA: TGTGCCAGTTTCGGACAGTTGACTTGGAATGAGCAGTTCTTC. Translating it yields CASFGQLTWNEQFF.

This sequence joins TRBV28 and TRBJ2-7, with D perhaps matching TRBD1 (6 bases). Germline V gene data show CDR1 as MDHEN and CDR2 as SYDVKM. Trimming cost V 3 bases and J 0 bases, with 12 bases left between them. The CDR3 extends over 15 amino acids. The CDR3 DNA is TGTGCCAGCAGTTTTGAGGAACAGGGCTCCTACGAGCAGTACTTC. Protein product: CASSFEEQGSYEQYF.

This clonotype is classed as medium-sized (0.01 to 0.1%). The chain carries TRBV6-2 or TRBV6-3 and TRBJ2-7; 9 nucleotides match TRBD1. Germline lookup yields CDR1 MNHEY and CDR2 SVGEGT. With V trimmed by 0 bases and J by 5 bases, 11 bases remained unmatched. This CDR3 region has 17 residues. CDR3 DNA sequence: TGTGCCAGCAGTTACTCTTCGGACAGGGGAAAGTTCGACGAGCAGTACTTC. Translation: CASSYSSDRGKFDEQYF.

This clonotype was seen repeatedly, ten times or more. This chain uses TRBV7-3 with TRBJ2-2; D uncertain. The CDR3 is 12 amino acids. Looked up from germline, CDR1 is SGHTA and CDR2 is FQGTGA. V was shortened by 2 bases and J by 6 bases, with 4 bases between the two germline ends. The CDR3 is CASSLSPGELFF. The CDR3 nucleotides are TGTGCCAGCAGCTTATCTCCCGGGGAGCTGTTTTTT. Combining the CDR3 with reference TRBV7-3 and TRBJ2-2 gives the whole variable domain GAGVSQTPSNKVTEKGKYVELRCDPISGHTALYWYRQSLGQGPEFLIYFQGTGAADDSGLPNDRFFAVRPEGSVSTLKIQRTERGDSAVYLCASSLSPGELFFGEGSRLTVL.

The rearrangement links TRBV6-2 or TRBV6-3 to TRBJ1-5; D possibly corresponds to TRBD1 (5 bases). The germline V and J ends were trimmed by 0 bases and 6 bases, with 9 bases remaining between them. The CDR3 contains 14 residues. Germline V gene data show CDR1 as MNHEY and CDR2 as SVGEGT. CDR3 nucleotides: TGTGCCAGCAGTTACTCGGCAGGGAGTCAGCCCCAGCATTTT. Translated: CASSYSAGSQPQHF.